The next 21 T cell receptor beta chains were all read from a single sample in a study of shared clonotypes between healthy human individuals. Data came from immunoSEQ multiplex PCR; TCRdb stores just in-frame clones and leaves some out. The table lists roughly 2.1 million clones, 85% to 95% of them singletons. Positive CCR7 selection of CD45RO-negative cells yielded the naive CD8 cells, and terminally differentiated effector memory CD45RA+ cells were excluded. The sequencing sample was made of naive CD8+ T cells from PBMCs. These receptors were obtained from a man younger than 35 in good health. Some clones in this sample may be carry-over from other donors' samples.

About this clone: The same CDR3 arises from other DNA sequences in this sample as well. The chain carries TRBV7-9 and TRBJ2-7; 7 nucleotides agree with TRBD2. V was clipped by 5 bases and J by 4 bases; unmatched bases: 5. Germline V lookup: CDR1 SEHNR, CDR2 FQNEAQ (reference sequence). This CDR3 is built from 13 residues. The CDR3 DNA reads TGTGCCAGCAGCCCCACCGGGAGGTACGAGCAGTACTTC. Its translation is CASSPTGRYEQYF. Full variable domain (remainder filled in from reference TRBV7-9 and TRBJ2-7): DTGVSQNPRHKITKRGQNVTFRCDPISEHNRLYWYRQTLGQGPEFLTYFQNEAQLEKSRLLSDRFSAERPKGSFSTLEIQRTEQGDSAMYLCASSPTGRYEQYFGPGTRLTVT.

CDR3 in DNA: TGTGCCAGCAGCTTCAGGGGGCAAGTCGACAATGAGCAGTTCTTC. This translates into CASSFRGQVDNEQFF. This chain joins TRBV6-6 and TRBJ2-1, with 8 bases fitting TRBD1. The germline V gene has CDR1 MNHNY and CDR2 SVGAGI (reference sequence). This CDR3 has 15 amino acids. Trimming took 6 bases from V and 5 from J; bases not matched to a gene: 9.

The chain combines TRBV10-2 with TRBJ2-2; D is unresolved. The CDR3 loop spans 15 amino acids. Trimming stripped 2 bases from V and 8 bases from J, with 15 bases between. Germline-derived CDR1 and CDR2 are WSHSY and SAAADI. CDR3 amino acids: CASSEAVLGEGELFF. The CDR3 nucleotides are TGCGCCAGCAGTGAGGCGGTGCTTGGTGAGGGGGAGCTGTTTTTT.

The chain links TRBV7-9 to TRBJ2-1; TRBD1 might be the D (6 bases). The CDR3 totals 15 residues. Per the germline V gene, CDR1 is SEHNR and CDR2 is FQNEAQ (reference sequence). V lost 3 bases and J 2 bases, leaving 11 bases between the germline ends. CDR3 protein: CASSFDEGAYNEQFF. CDR3 DNA sequence: TGTGCCAGCAGCTTTGATGAGGGGGCCTACAATGAGCAGTTCTTC.

This chain connects TRBV10-3 to TRBJ2-1, with TRBD2 matching 11 bases. This CDR3 spans 17 amino acids. Germline-derived CDR1 and CDR2 are ENHRY and SYGVKD. The V gene end was trimmed by 2 bases and the J gene end by 5 bases; junction bases not matched to a gene: 8. The CDR3 nucleotides are TGTGCCATCAGTGAGCCCGGACCGGGACTAGCGGACAATGAGCAGTTCTTC. This translates into CAISEPGPGLADNEQFF.

The chain uses TRBV5-6 and TRBJ2-1, with D possibly being TRBD1 (5 bases). This CDR3 contains 13 residues. Deletions cut 0 bases from V and 6 bases from J, with 7 bases between. Germline CDR1 SGHDT, CDR2 YYEEEE. The CDR3 loop reads CASSLEGANEQFF. CDR3 DNA: TGTGCCAGCAGCTTGGAAGGGGCCAATGAGCAGTTCTTC.

This clone was seen just once. The CDR3 loop reads CASSQFPFYSNQPQHF. For the CDR3, the DNA is TGCGCCAGCAGTCAATTCCCCTTTTATAGCAATCAGCCCCAGCATTTT. The chain uses TRBV23-1 and TRBJ1-5, with D uncertain. TRBV23-1 is classed as an ORF, of uncertain function. Trimming removed 1 base at V and 0 bases at J, with 10 bases between. This CDR3 contains 16 residues.

The chain couples TRBV5-4 to TRBJ2-2; TRBD1 is a possible D gene (6 bases). V lost 4 bases, J lost 2 bases, and 15 bases lay in between. The CDR3 covers 16 residues. Germline values: CDR1 SGHNT, CDR2 YYREEE (reference sequence). Here the CDR3 reads CASSHKGHTNTGELFF. As DNA, the CDR3 is TGTGCCAGCAGCCACAAGGGACACACCAACACCGGGGAGCTGTTTTTT.

CDR3 in amino acids: CASSEFTDRETYEQYF. DNA of the CDR3: TGCGCCAGCAGCGAATTTACAGACAGGGAGACCTACGAGCAGTACTTC. The chain couples TRBV5-1 to TRBJ2-7; TRBD1 agrees at 7 bases. Germline loops: CDR1 SGHRS, CDR2 YFSETQ. The junction had 12 bases not matched to a gene; V was cut back by 4 bases and J by 2 bases. CDR3 length: 16 residues. Filled out from reference TRBV5-1 and TRBJ2-7, the complete variable domain reads KAGVTQTPRYLIKTRGQQVTLSCSPISGHRSVSWYQQTPGQGLQFLFEYFSETQRNKGNFPGRFSGRQFSNSRSEMNVSTLELGDSALYLCASSEFTDRETYEQYFGPGTRLTVT.

The rearrangement links TRBV10-3 to TRBJ2-7; 11 bases map to TRBD2. Germline CDR1 reads ENHRY; CDR2 reads SYGVKD. CDR3 size: 17 residues. V was clipped by 8 bases and J by 5 bases; unmatched bases: 17. In DNA form, the CDR3 reads TGTGCCATCCAGAATAGCGGGAGGGCCTACAACATCAACGAGCAGTACTTC. This translates into CAIQNSGRAYNINEQYF.

This chain links TRBV27 with TRBJ1-5, with D unresolved. The germline V and J ends were trimmed by 0 bases and 5 bases, with 5 bases remaining between them. The CDR3 is 13 amino acids. Germline values: CDR1 MNHEY, CDR2 SMNVEV (reference sequence). The CDR3 coding sequence is TGTGCCAGCAGTTTATCCCTGGATCAGCCCCAGCATTTT. Its translation: CASSLSLDQPQHF.

This chain uses TRBV5-1 with TRBJ2-1; D remains unclear. CDR3 length equals 16 residues. Germline V gene sequence: CDR1 SGHRS, CDR2 YFSETQ. The V gene lost 0 bases and the J gene lost 4 bases, with 14 bases spanning the gap. The CDR3 sequence: CASSLVPDAWYNEQFF. The CDR3 DNA sequence: TGCGCCAGCAGCTTGGTCCCAGACGCCTGGTACAATGAGCAGTTCTTC.

With respect to this clone: This same CDR3 is encoded by further DNA sequences in the sample. J is TRBJ2-7 and V is TRBV7-9; no clear D. CDR1 SEHNR and CDR2 FQNEAQ come from the germline V gene (reference sequence). The length of the CDR3 is 13 residues. V dropped 0 bases and J dropped 2 bases, with 5 bases sitting between them. In nucleotides, the CDR3 is TGTGCCAGCAGCTTAGCCGGTACCTACGAGCAGTACTTC. As protein: CASSLAGTYEQYF.

The chain employs TRBV7-2 and TRBJ2-5; 13 bases align to TRBD2. This CDR3 spans 16 amino acids. Germline V gives CDR1 SGHTA, CDR2 FQGNSA. With 5 bases clipped from V and 2 bases from J, the junction kept 5 bases outside the gene matches. CDR3 in amino acids: CASSRTSGRGQETQYF. CDR3 DNA sequence: TGTGCCAGCAGCAGGACTAGCGGGAGAGGTCAAGAGACCCAGTACTTC. The complete variable domain, with remaining parts taken from reference TRBV7-2 and TRBJ2-5, reads GAGVSQSPSNKVTEKGKDVELRCDPISGHTALYWYRQSLGQGLEFLIYFQGNSAPDKSGLPSDRFSAERTGGSVSTLTIQRTQQEDSAVYLCASSRTSGRGQETQYFGPGTRLLVL.

V gene TRBV15 combines with J gene TRBJ2-1, with D possibly being TRBD1 (6 bases). There are 15 residues in the CDR3. V lost 5 bases and J 1 base, leaving 12 bases between the germline ends. Germline values: CDR1 LNHNV, CDR2 YYDKDF (reference sequence). CDR3 nucleotide sequence: TGTGCCACCAGCCGTTCAGGGGAATCCTACAATGAGCAGTTCTTC. Residues: CATSRSGESYNEQFF.

V gene TRBV28 combines with J gene TRBJ1-5, with D uncertain. Germline CDR1 and CDR2: MDHEN and SYDVKM. Deletions cut 2 bases from V and 0 bases from J, with 8 bases between. The CDR3 spans 15 residues. CDR3 sequence reads: CASSLREVSNQPQHF. The CDR3 nucleotides are TGTGCCAGCAGTTTACGCGAAGTTAGCAATCAGCCCCAGCATTTT.

The sample holds one count of this clone. The chain couples TRBV6-5 to TRBJ1-1, with D perhaps TRBD1 (6 bases). Between the trimmed V and J ends, which lost 7 bases and 1 base, there was a span of 13 bases. Germline V gene lookup returns CDR1 MNHEY and CDR2 SVGAGI. The CDR3 spans 14 residues. CDR3 sequence: CASNRDTKNTEAFF. CDR3 bases: TGTGCCAGCAATAGGGACACAAAGAACACTGAAGCTTTCTTT.

Comment on this clone: Other DNA sequences in this specimen translate into the identical CDR3. The J gene is TRBJ2-7, the V gene TRBV7-9; D is unresolved. The CDR3 totals 12 residues. Germline CDR1 and CDR2: SEHNR and FQNEAQ (reference sequence). V was trimmed by 2 bases and J by 0 bases, leaving 2 bases between them. The CDR3 bases are TGTGCCAGCAGCTTAAACTCCTACGAGCAGTACTTC. As protein: CASSLNSYEQYF.

This rearrangement joins TRBV9 to TRBJ2-7; tentative D call: TRBD1 (7 bases). V was shortened by 3 bases and J by 5 bases, with 12 bases between the two germline ends. Germline CDR1 reads SGDLS; CDR2 reads YYNGEE. This CDR3 spans 13 amino acids. Here the CDR3 reads CASSDSRGDEQYF. CDR3 in DNA: TGTGCCAGCAGCGACTCCAGGGGGGACGAGCAGTACTTC.

This clone came up once. The limits of the CDR3 on the DNA are not certain, so only TCRdb's listed CDR3 is given. The chain employs TRBV5-6 and TRBJ2-2; the D call in the table, TRBD2, was not verified against the DNA. Germline values: CDR1 SGHDT, CDR2 YYEEEE. From its first to its last residue, the CDR3 has 15 amino acids. CDR3 loop: CASSLVGFGAGELFF.

The genes are TRBV11-2 and TRBJ2-4, with 11 bases lining up with TRBD2. CDR1 SGHAT and CDR2 FQNNGV come from the germline V gene. The CDR3 contains 19 residues. The J segment lost 6 bases and the V segment lost 5 bases, leaving 18 bases of the junction unmatched. This CDR3 is CASSPFSGRARGDRNIQYF. CDR3 nucleotide sequence: TGTGCCAGCAGCCCCTTTAGCGGGAGGGCCCGCGGCGATAGAAACATTCAGTACTTC.